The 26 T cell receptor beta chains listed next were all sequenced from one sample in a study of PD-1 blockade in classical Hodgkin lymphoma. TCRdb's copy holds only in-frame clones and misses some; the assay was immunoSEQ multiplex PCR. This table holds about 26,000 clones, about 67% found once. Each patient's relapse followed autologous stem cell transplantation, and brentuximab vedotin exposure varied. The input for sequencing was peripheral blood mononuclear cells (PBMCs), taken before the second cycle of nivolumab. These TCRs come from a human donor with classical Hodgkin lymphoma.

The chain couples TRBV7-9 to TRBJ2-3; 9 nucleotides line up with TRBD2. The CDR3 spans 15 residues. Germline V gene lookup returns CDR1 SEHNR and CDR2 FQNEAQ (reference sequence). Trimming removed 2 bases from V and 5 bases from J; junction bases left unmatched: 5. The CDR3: CASSLTRAGGDTQYF. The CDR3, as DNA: TGTGCCAGCAGCTTAACGCGAGCGGGAGGAGATACGCAGTATTTT.

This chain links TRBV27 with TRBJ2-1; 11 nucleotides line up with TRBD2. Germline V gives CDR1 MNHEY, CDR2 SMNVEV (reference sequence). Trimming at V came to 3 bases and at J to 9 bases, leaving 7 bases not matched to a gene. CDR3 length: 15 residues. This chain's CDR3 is CASSFLSGRALEQFF. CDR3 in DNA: TGTGCCAGCAGTTTCCTTAGCGGGAGGGCTCTTGAGCAGTTCTTC.

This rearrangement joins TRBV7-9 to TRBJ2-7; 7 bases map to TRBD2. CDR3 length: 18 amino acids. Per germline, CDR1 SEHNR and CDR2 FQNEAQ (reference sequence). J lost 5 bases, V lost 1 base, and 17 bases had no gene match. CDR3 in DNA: TGTGCCAGCAGCTTAGGGTCTTTAAAGCGGGGTACCTTCCACGAGCAGTACTTC. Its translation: CASSLGSLKRGTFHEQYF.

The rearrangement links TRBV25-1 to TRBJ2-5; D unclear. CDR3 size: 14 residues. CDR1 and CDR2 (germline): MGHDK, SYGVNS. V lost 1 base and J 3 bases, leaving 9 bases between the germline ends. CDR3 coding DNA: TGTGCCAGCAGTGAATTTGGTGGAAAAGAGACCCAGTACTTC. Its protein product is CASSEFGGKETQYF.

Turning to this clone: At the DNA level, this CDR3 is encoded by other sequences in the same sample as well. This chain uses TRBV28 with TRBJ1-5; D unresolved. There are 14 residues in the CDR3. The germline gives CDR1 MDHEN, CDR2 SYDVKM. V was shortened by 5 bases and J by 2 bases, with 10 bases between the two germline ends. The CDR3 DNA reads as TGTGCCAGCAGTCTAGGGAGTGGCAATCAGCCCCAGCATTTT. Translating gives CASSLGSGNQPQHF.

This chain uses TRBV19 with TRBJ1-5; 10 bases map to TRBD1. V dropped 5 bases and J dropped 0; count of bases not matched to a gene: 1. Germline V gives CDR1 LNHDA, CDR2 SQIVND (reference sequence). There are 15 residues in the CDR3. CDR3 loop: CASSRQGASNQPQHF. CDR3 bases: TGTGCCAGTAGTCGACAGGGGGCTAGCAATCAGCCCCAGCATTTT.

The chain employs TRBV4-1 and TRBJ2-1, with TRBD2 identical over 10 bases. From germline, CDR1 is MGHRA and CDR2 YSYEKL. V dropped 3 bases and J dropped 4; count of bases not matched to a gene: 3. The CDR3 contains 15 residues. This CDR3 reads CASSQWTSGYNEQFF. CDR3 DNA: TGCGCCAGCAGCCAGTGGACTAGCGGTTACAATGAGCAGTTCTTC.

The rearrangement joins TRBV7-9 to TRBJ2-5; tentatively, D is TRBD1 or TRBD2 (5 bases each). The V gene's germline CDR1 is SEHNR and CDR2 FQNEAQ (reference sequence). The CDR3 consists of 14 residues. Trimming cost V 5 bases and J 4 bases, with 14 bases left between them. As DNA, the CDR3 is TGTGCCAGCAGCCCGGGGCTAGAGGGAGAGACCCAGTACTTC. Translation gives CASSPGLEGETQYF.

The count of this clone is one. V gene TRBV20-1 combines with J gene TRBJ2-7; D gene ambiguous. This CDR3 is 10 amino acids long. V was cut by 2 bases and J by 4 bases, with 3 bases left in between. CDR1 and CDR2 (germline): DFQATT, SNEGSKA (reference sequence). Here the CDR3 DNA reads TGCAGTGCTAGACAATACGAGCAGTACTTC. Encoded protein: CSARQYEQYF.

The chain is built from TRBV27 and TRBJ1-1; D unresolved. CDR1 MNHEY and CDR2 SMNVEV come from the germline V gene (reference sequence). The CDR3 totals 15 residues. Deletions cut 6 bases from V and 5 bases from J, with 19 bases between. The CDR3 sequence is CASRPFDDRETEAFF. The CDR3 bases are TGTGCCAGCAGGCCGTTTGACGACCGGGAGACTGAAGCTTTCTTT.

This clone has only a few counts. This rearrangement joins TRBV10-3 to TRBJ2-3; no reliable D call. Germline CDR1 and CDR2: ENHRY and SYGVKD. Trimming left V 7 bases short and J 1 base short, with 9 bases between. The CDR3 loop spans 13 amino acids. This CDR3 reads CAIKSSGTDTQYF. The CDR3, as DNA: TGTGCCATCAAATCGTCAGGCACAGATACGCAGTATTTT.

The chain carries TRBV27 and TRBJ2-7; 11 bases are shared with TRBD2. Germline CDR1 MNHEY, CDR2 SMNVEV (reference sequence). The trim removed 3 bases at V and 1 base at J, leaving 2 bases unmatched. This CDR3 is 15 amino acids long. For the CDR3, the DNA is TGTGCCAGCAGTTTGGGACTAGCGGAATCCTACGAGCAGTACTTC. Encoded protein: CASSLGLAESYEQYF.

CDR3 loop: CASSPAGTGVPDTQYF. CDR3 nucleotide sequence: TGCGCCAGCAGCCCGGCGGGGACAGGGGTTCCAGATACGCAGTATTTT. The chain recombines TRBV5-1 with TRBJ2-3; TRBD1 matches at 10 bases. Losses at the gene ends were 4 bases for V and 4 bases for J; bases not matched to a gene: 9. This CDR3 contains 16 residues. Germline CDR1 is SGHRS and CDR2 is YFSETQ.

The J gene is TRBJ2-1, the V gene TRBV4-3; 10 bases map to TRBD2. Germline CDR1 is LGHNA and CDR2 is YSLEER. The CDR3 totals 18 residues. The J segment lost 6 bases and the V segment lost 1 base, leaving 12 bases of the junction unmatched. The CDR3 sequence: CASSQVRWLAGVFNEQFF. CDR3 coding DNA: TGCGCCAGCAGCCAAGTGAGGTGGCTAGCGGGAGTGTTCAATGAGCAGTTCTTC.

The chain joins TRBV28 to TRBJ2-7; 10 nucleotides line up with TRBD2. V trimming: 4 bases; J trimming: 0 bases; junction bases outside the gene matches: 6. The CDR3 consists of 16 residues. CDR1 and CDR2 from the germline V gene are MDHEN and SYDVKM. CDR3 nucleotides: TGTGCCAGCAGTTCCCCTAGCGGGGGAAGCTCCTACGAGCAGTACTTC. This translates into CASSSPSGGSSYEQYF. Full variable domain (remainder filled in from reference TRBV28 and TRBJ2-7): DVKVTQSSRYLVKRTGEKVFLECVQDMDHENMFWYRQDPGLGLRLIYFSYDVKMKEKGDIPEGYSVSREKKERFSLILESASTNQTSMYLCASSSPSGGSSYEQYFGPGTRLTVT.

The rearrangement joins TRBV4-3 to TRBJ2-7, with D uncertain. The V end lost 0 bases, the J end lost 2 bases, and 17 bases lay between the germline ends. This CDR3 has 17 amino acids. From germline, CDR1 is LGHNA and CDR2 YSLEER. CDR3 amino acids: CASSQETKSTTPYEQYF. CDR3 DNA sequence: TGCGCCAGCAGCCAAGAAACAAAATCCACTACCCCCTACGAGCAGTACTTC.

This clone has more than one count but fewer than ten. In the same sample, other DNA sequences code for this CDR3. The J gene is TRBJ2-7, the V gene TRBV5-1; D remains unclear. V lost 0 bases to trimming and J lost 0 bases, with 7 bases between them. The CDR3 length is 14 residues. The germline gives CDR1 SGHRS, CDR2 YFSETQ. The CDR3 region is CASSLASGSYEQYF. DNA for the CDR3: TGCGCCAGCAGCTTGGCATCAGGCTCCTACGAGCAGTACTTC.

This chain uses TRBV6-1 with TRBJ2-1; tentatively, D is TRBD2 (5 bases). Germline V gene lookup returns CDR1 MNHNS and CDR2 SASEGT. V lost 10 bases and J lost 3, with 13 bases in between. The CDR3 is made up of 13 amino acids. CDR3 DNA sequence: TGTGCCATACTTCGAGGGAACTACAATGAGCAGTTCTTC. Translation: CAILRGNYNEQFF.

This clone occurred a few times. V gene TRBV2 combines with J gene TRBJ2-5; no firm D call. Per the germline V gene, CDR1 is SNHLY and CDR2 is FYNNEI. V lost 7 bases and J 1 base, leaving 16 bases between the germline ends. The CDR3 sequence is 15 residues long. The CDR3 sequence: CASISLGWGQETQYF. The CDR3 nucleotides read TGTGCCAGCATTTCTTTGGGATGGGGCCAAGAGACCCAGTACTTC. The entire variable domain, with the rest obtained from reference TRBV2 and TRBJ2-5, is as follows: EPEVTQTPSHQVTQMGQEVILRCVPISNHLYFYWYRQILGQKVEFLVSFYNNEISEKSEIFDDQFSVERPDGSNFTLKIRSTKLEDSAMYFCASISLGWGQETQYFGPGTRLLVL.

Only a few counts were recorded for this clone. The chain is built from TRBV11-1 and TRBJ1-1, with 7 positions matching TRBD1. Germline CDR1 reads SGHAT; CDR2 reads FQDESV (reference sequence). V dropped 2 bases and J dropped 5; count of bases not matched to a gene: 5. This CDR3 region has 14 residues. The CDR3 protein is CASSLTGAGTEAFF. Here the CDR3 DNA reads TGTGCCAGCAGCTTAACAGGGGCGGGAACTGAAGCTTTCTTT. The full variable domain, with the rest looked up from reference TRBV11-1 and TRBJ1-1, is EAEVAQSPRYKITEKSQAVAFWCDPISGHATLYWYRQILGQGPELLVQFQDESVVDDSQLPKDRFSAERLKGVDSTLKIQPAELGDSAMYLCASSLTGAGTEAFFGQGTRLTVV.

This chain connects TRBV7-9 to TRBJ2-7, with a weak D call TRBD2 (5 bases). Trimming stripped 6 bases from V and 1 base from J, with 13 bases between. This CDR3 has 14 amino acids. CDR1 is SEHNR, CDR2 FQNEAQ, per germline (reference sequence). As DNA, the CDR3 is TGTGCCAGCAGAGATCTCGGACTTTCCTACGAGCAGTACTTC. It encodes CASRDLGLSYEQYF.

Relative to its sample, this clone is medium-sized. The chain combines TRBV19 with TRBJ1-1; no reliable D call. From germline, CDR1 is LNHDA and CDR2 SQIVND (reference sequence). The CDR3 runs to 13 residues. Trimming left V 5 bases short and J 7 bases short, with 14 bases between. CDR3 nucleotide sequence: TGTGCCAGTAGTTATCGGCCCGCCGGTGAAGCTTTCTTT. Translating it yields CASSYRPAGEAFF.

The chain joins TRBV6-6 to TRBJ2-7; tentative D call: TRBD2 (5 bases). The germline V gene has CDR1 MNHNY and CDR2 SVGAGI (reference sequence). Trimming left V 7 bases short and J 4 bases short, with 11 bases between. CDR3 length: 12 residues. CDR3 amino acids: CASTRGVYEQYF. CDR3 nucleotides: TGTGCCAGCACCCGGGGTGTTTACGAGCAGTACTTC.

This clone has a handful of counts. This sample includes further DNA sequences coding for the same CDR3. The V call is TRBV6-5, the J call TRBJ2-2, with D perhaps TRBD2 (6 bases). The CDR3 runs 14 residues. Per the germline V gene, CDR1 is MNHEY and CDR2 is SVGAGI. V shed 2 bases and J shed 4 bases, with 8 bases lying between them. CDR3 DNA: TGTGCCAGCAGTTACGATAGCGGCACCGGGGAGCTGTTTTTT. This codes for CASSYDSGTGELFF.

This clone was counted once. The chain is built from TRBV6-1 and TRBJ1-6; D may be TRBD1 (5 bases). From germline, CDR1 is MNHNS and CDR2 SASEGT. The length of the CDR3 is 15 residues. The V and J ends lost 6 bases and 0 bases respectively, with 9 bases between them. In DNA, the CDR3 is TGTGCCAGCAGACCGGGGCGCTCCTATAATTCACCCCTCCACTTT. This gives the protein CASRPGRSYNSPLHF.

The CDR3 spells CASSLDGGDYNEQFF. CDR3 sequence (DNA): TGTGCCAGCAGCTTAGACGGGGGGGACTACAATGAGCAGTTCTTC. The chain recombines TRBV7-2 with TRBJ2-1, with 8 bases fitting TRBD2. J gave up 3 bases and V 1 base, and 2 bases lay outside the gene matches. Germline V lookup: CDR1 SGHTA, CDR2 FQGNSA. The CDR3 has 15 residues.